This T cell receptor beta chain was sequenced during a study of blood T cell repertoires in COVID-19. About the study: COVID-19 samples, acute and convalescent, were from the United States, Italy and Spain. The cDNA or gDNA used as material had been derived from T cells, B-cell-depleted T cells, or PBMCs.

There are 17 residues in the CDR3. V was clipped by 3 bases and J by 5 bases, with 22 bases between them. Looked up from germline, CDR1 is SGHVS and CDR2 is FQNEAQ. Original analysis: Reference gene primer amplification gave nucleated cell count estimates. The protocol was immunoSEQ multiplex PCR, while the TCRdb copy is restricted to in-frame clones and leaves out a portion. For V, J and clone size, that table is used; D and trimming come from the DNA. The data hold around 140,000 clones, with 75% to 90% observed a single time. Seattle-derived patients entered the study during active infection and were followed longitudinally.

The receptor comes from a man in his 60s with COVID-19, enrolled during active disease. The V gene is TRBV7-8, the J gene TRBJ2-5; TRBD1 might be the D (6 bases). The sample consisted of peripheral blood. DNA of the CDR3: TGTGCCAGCAGCTTTAACGTGCGTGACAGGAGGCGGGAGACCCAGTACTTC. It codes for CASSFNVRDRRRETQYF.